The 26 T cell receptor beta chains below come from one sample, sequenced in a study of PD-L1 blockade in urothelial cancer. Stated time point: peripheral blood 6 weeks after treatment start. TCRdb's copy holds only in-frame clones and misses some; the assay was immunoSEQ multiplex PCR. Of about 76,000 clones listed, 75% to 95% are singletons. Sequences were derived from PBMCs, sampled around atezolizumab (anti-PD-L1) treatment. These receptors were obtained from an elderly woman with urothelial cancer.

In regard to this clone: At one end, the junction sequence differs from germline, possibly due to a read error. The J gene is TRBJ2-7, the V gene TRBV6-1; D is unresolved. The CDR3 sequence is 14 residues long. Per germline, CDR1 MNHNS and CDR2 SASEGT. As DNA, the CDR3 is TGTGCCAGCAATGAACTATACTCTGACTACGAGCAGTACTTC. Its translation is CASNELYSDYEQYF.

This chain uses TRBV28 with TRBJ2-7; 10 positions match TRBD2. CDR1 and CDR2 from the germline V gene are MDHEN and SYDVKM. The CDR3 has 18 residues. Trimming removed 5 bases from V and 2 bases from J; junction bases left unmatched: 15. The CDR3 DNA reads TGTGCCAGCAGTCCCCCGGTGGGAGCGGGAGGGAACGCCTACGAGCAGTACTTC. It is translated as CASSPPVGAGGNAYEQYF. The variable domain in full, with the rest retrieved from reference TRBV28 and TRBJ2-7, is DVKVTQSSRYLVKRTGEKVFLECVQDMDHENMFWYRQDPGLGLRLIYFSYDVKMKEKGDIPEGYSVSREKKERFSLILESASTNQTSMYLCASSPPVGAGGNAYEQYFGPGTRLTVT.

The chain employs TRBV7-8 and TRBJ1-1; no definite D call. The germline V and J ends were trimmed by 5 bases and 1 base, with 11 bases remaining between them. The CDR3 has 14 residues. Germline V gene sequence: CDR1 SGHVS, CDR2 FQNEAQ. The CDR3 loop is CASSPRQQNTEAFF. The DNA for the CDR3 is TGTGCCAGCAGCCCTCGTCAACAGAACACTGAAGCTTTCTTT.

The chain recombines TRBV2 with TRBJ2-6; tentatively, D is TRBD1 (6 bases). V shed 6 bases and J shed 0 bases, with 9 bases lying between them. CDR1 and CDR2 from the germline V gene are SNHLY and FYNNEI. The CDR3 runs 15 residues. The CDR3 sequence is CASRQGSSGANVLTF. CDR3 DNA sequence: TGTGCCAGCAGGCAGGGGAGCTCTGGGGCCAACGTCCTGACTTTC.

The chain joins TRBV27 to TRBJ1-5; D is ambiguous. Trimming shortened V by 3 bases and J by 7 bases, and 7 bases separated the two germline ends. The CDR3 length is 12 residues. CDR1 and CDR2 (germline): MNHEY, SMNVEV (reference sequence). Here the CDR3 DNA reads TGTGCCAGCAGTTTTAACGAGCAGCCCCAGCATTTT. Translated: CASSFNEQPQHF.

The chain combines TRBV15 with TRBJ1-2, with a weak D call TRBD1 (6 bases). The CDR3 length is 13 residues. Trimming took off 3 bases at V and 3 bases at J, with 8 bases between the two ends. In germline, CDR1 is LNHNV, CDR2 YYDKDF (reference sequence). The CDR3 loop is CATSRAGDYGYTF. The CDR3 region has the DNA TGTGCCACCAGCAGGGCAGGGGACTATGGCTACACCTTC.

The CDR3 loop reads CASSQVASVDEQFF. The CDR3, as DNA: TGTGCCAGCAGCCAAGTTGCTAGCGTCGATGAGCAGTTCTTC. The chain employs TRBV4-2 and TRBJ2-1; weak D call: TRBD2 (6 bases). V lost 1 base, J lost 8 bases, and 12 bases lay in between. Germline CDR1 is LGHNA and CDR2 is YNFKEQ. This CDR3 is 14 amino acids long.

CDR3 residues: CASSKTGGSGYEQYF. The CDR3 region has the DNA TGTGCCAGCAGTAAGACAGGGGGTAGCGGGTACGAGCAGTACTTC. This chain joins TRBV6-5 and TRBJ2-7; 9 bases match TRBD1. There are 15 residues in the CDR3. The V gene's germline CDR1 is MNHEY and CDR2 SVGAGI. J was trimmed by 4 bases and V by 5 bases; bases with no gene match: 9.

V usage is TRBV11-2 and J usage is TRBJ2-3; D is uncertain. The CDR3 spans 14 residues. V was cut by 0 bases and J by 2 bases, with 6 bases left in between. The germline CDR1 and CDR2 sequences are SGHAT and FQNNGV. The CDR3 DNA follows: TGTGCCAGCAGCTTAGACCGGTACACAGATACGCAGTATTTT. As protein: CASSLDRYTDTQYF. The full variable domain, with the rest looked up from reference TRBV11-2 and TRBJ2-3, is EAGVAQSPRYKIIEKRQSVAFWCNPISGHATLYWYQQILGQGPKLLIQFQNNGVVDDSQLPKDRFSAERLKGVDSTLKIQPAKLEDSAVYLCASSLDRYTDTQYFGPGTRLTVL.

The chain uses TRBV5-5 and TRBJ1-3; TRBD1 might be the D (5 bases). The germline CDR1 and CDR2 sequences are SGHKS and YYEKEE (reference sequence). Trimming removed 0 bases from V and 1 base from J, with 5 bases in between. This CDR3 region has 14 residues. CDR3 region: CASSLGTSGNTIYF. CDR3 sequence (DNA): TGTGCCAGCAGCTTGGGGACATCTGGAAACACCATATATTTT.

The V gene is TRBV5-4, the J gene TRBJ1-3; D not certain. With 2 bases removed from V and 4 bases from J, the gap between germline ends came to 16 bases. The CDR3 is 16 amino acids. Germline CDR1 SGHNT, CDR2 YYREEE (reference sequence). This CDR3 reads CASSFAGVHAGNTIYF. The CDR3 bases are TGTGCCAGCAGCTTTGCGGGCGTACATGCAGGAAACACCATATATTTT.

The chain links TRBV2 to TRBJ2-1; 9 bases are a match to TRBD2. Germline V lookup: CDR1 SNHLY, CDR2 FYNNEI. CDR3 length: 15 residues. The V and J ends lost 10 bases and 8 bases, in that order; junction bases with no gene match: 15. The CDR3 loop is CATLAGQPSVDEQFF. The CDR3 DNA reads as TGTGCCACGCTAGCGGGACAGCCGAGTGTCGATGAGCAGTTCTTC.

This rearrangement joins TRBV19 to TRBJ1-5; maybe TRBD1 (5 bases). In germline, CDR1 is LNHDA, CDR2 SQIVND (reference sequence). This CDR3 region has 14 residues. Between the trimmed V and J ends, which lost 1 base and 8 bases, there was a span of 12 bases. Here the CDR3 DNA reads TGTGCCAGTAGTATAGGTCGCGGGGGTGAGCCCCAGCATTTT. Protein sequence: CASSIGRGGEPQHF.

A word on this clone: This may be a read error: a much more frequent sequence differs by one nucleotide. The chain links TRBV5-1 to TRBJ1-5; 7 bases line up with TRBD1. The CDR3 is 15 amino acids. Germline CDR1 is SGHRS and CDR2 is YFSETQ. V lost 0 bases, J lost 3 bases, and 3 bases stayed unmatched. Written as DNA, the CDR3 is TGCGCCAGCAGCTTGGGACAGGGTAACAATCAGCCCCAGCATTTT. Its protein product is CASSLGQGNNQPQHF.

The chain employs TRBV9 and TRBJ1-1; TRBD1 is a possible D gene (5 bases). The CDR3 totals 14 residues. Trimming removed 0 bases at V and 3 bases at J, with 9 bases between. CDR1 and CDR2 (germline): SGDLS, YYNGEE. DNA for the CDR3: TGTGCCAGCAGCGTAGGGGGGGTGGACACTGAAGCTTTCTTT. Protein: CASSVGGVDTEAFF.

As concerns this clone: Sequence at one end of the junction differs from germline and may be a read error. CDR3 amino acids: CASSETQGGSF. In DNA form, the CDR3 reads TGTGCCAGCAGTGAAACCCAGGGGGGAAGCTTC. The rearrangement joins TRBV2 to TRBJ2-7, with D possibly matching TRBD1 (7 bases). Germline CDR1 is SNHLY and CDR2 is FYNNEI. The CDR3 covers 11 residues.

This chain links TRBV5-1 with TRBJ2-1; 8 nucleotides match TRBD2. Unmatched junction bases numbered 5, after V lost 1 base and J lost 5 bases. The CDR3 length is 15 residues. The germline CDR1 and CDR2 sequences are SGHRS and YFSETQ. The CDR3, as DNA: TGCGCCAGCAGCTTGAAAGCGGGAGACCACAATGAGCAGTTCTTC. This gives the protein CASSLKAGDHNEQFF.

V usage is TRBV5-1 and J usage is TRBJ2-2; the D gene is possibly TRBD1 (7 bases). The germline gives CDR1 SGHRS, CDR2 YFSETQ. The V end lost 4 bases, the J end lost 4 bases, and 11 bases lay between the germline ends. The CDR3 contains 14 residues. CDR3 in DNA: TGCGCCAGCAGCCCGCAGGGGGGCACCGGGGAGCTGTTTTTT. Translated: CASSPQGGTGELFF.

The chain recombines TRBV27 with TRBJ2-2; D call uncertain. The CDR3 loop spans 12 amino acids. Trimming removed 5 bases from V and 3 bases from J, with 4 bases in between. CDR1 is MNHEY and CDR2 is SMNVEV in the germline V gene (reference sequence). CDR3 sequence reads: CASSPYTGELFF. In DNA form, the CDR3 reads TGTGCCAGCAGTCCGTACACCGGGGAGCTGTTTTTT.

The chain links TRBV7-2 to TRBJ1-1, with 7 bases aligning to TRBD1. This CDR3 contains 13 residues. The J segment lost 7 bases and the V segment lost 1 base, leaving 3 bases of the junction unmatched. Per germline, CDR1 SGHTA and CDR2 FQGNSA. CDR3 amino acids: CASSLGQGLEAFF. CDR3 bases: TGTGCCAGCAGCTTAGGACAGGGCCTTGAAGCTTTCTTT.

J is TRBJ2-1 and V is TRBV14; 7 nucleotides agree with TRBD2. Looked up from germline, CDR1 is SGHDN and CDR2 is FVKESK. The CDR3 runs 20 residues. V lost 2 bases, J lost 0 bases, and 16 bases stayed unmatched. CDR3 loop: CASSQFPRGGSGTSYNEQFF. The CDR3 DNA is TGTGCCAGCAGCCAATTCCCCCGTGGAGGAAGCGGGACCTCCTACAATGAGCAGTTCTTC.

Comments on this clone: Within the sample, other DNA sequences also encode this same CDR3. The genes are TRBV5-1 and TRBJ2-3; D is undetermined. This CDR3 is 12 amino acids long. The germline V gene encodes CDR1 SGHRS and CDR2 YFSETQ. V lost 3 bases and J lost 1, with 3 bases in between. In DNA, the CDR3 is TGCGCCAGCAGCTCTGGCACAGATACGCAGTATTTT. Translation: CASSSGTDTQYF.

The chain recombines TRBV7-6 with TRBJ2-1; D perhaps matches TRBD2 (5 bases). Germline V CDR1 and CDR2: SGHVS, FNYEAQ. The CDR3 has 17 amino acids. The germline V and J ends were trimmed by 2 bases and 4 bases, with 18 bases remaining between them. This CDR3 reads CASSLKLGLADYNEQFF. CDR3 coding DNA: TGTGCCAGCAGCTTAAAATTAGGGCTAGCAGATTACAATGAGCAGTTCTTC.

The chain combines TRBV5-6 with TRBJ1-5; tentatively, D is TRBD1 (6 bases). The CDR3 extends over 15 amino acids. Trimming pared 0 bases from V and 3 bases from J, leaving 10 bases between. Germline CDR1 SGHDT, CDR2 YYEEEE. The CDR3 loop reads CASSLGRGDNQPQHF. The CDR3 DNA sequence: TGTGCCAGCAGCTTGGGCAGGGGCGACAATCAGCCCCAGCATTTT.

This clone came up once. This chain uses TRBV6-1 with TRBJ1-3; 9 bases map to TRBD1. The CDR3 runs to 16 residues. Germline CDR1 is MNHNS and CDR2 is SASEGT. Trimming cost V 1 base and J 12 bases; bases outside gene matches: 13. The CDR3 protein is CASSEVGTGPRVRIYF. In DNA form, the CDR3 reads TGTGCCAGCAGTGAAGTAGGGACAGGGCCTAGAGTTCGCATATATTTT.

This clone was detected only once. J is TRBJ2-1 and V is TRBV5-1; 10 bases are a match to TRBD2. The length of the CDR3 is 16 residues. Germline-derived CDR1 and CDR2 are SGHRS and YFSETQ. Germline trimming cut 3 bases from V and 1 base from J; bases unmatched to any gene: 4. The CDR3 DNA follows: TGCGCCAGCAGCTCTAGCGGGAGAGTGTCCTACAATGAGCAGTTCTTC. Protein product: CASSSSGRVSYNEQFF.